One and the same sample provided the 26 T cell receptor beta chains below, sequenced in a study of blood T cell repertoires in COVID-19. Data came from immunoSEQ multiplex PCR; TCRdb stores just in-frame clones and leaves some out. The data contain some 200,000 clones, around 87% of them seen just once; the ten biggest clones take up roughly 2.5%. Sequencing was performed on peripheral blood. These receptors originate from a man aged 40-55 years with active or convalescent COVID-19.

The table lists this clone with a count of one. The chain couples TRBV27 to TRBJ1-1; D might be TRBD1 (5 bases). V dropped 0 bases and J dropped 2 bases, with 10 bases sitting between them. This CDR3 spans 15 amino acids. Looked up from germline, CDR1 is MNHEY and CDR2 is SMNVEV (reference sequence). The CDR3 DNA reads TGTGCCAGCAGTTTATCCAGGGTCGGAAACACTGAAGCTTTCTTT. Residues: CASSLSRVGNTEAFF.

The V call is TRBV10-1, the J call TRBJ2-2; 8 nucleotides align to TRBD1. Losses at the gene ends were 6 bases for V and 3 bases for J; bases not matched to a gene: 9. The CDR3 totals 16 residues. Germline V CDR1 and CDR2: WNHNN, SYGVQD (reference sequence). The CDR3 reads CASSDSGTGHTGELFF. The DNA of the CDR3 is TGCGCCAGCAGCGACTCCGGGACAGGCCACACCGGGGAGCTGTTTTTT.

V and J are TRBV30 and TRBJ1-2, with no clear D. CDR1 and CDR2 from the germline V gene are GTSNPN and SVGIG (reference sequence). V lost 4 bases and J lost 8, with 23 bases in between. There are 15 residues in the CDR3. CDR3 sequence reads: CAWTNQDEGWYGYTF. CDR3 coding DNA: TGTGCCTGGACAAATCAGGACGAGGGATGGTACGGCTACACCTTC. The full variable domain, its missing parts supplied by reference TRBV30 and TRBJ1-2, is SQTIHQWPATLVQPVGSPLSLECTVEGTSNPNLYWYRQAAGRGLQLLFYSVGIGQISSEVPQNLSASRPQDRQFILSSKKLLLSDSGFYLCAWTNQDEGWYGYTFGSGTRLTVV.

The CDR3 region has the DNA TGTGCCAGCAGCTTGGAGTCCGGGAACACTGAAGCTTTCTTT. It is translated as CASSLESGNTEAFF. The chain combines TRBV5-8 with TRBJ1-1; D remains unclear. Germline V gene lookup returns CDR1 SGHTS and CDR2 YDEGEE. The CDR3 contains 14 residues. V was clipped by 0 bases and J by 1 base, with 7 bases between them.

The rearrangement uses TRBV6-1 and TRBJ2-3; 8 nucleotides agree with TRBD2. In germline, CDR1 is MNHNS, CDR2 SASEGT. The ends lost 0 bases at V and 4 bases at J; junction bases unmatched: 9. The CDR3 totals 17 residues. CDR3 sequence: CASSEALGTSNADTQYF. CDR3 nucleotides: TGTGCCAGCAGTGAAGCGCTTGGGACTAGTAACGCAGATACGCAGTATTTT.

This sequence joins TRBV4-3 and TRBJ1-5; D is uncertain. Germline V gives CDR1 LGHNA, CDR2 YSLEER. The CDR3 spans 13 residues. The V end lost 0 bases, the J end lost 5 bases, and 5 bases lay between the germline ends. The CDR3, as DNA: TGCGCCAGCAGCCAAGATGAGTATCAGCCCCAGCATTTT. This sequence encodes CASSQDEYQPQHF.

The chain employs TRBV11-2 and TRBJ1-1; no clear D gene. The CDR3 spans 15 residues. CDR1 SGHAT and CDR2 FQNNGV come from the germline V gene. V lost 1 base and J 0 bases, leaving 9 bases between the germline ends. The CDR3 is CASSLGGAMNTEAFF. The DNA for the CDR3 is TGTGCCAGCAGCTTAGGGGGAGCTATGAACACTGAAGCTTTCTTT.

The genes are TRBV5-4 and TRBJ1-2; D unclear. V shed 4 bases and J shed 6 bases, with 16 bases lying between them. Germline assignment: CDR1 SGHNT and CDR2 YYREEE (reference sequence). There are 14 residues in the CDR3. The CDR3 is CASSRRGGADGYTF. The CDR3 region has the DNA TGTGCCAGCAGCCGGAGAGGCGGCGCCGATGGCTACACCTTC. Using reference TRBV5-4 and TRBJ1-2 for the parts outside the CDR3, the full variable domain is ETGVTQSPTHLIKTRGQQVTLRCSSQSGHNTVSWYQQALGQGPQFIFQYYREEENGRGNFPPRFSGLQFPNYSSELNVNALELDDSALYLCASSRRGGADGYTFGSGTRLTVV.

The rearrangement uses TRBV6-5 and TRBJ1-1; a weak D match, TRBD1 (5 bases). Per the germline V gene, CDR1 is MNHEY and CDR2 is SVGAGI. There are 13 residues in the CDR3. V lost 4 bases and J lost 4, with 10 bases in between. CDR3 residues: CASSSAGGTEAFF. In nucleotides, the CDR3 is TGTGCCAGCAGTTCGGCGGGGGGCACTGAAGCTTTCTTT.

A few counts support this clone. The chain carries TRBV21-1 and TRBJ1-4; TRBD1, as called in the table, went unchecked against the DNA. TRBV21-1 is a pseudogene segment. The CDR3 extends over 15 amino acids. CDR3 nucleotide sequence: TGTGCCAGCAGCAGCATAGGGGCTGGTGATGAAAAACTGTTTTTT. Translated, it gives CASSSIGAGDEKLFF.

This clone was found a few times. The chain employs TRBV29-1 and TRBJ1-1; D not certain. Germline V gives CDR1 SQVTM, CDR2 ANQGSEA. Trimming shortened V by 7 bases and J by 5 bases, and 14 bases separated the two germline ends. This CDR3 comprises 12 residues. The CDR3: CSATGGRTEAFF. CDR3 in DNA: TGCAGCGCGACGGGAGGGCGAACTGAAGCTTTCTTT.

The rearrangement uses TRBV4-2 and TRBJ1-4, with D possibly being TRBD1 (6 bases). With 3 bases removed from V and 4 bases from J, the gap between germline ends came to 9 bases. The CDR3 contains 14 residues. The germline CDR1 and CDR2 sequences are LGHNA and YNFKEQ. The CDR3 coding sequence is TGTGCCAGCAGCCAGGGGGCGTTTAATGAAAAACTGTTTTTT. Residues: CASSQGAFNEKLFF.

This chain connects TRBV9 to TRBJ1-6; no clear D. Germline V gene sequence: CDR1 SGDLS, CDR2 YYNGEE. The CDR3 consists of 13 residues. Trimming removed 3 bases at V and 8 bases at J, with 9 bases between. CDR3 nucleotide sequence: TGTGCCAGCAGCGCTAGCTCCGATTCACCCCTCCACTTT. The encoded protein is CASSASSDSPLHF.

The CDR3 DNA is TGCAGTGCTCCTGTAACAGATACGCAGTATTTT. Residues: CSAPVTDTQYF. The V gene is TRBV20-1, the J gene TRBJ2-3, with D unclear. Deletions cut 5 bases from V and 3 bases from J, with 6 bases between. This CDR3 has 11 residues. Germline V gives CDR1 DFQATT, CDR2 SNEGSKA (reference sequence).

The genes are TRBV30 and TRBJ1-3, with D possibly being TRBD1 (5 bases). Trimming removed 2 bases from V and 4 bases from J, with 15 bases in between. There are 15 residues in the CDR3. Germline assignment: CDR1 GTSNPN and CDR2 SVGIG (reference sequence). CDR3 in amino acids: CAWSFDRTIGNTIYF. The CDR3 region has the DNA TGTGCCTGGAGTTTCGACAGAACCATAGGAAACACCATATATTTT.

Written as DNA, the CDR3 is TGTGCCAGCAGCTTGATTCCTAGCACAGATACGCAGTATTTT. Its protein product is CASSLIPSTDTQYF. This chain uses TRBV5-6 with TRBJ2-3; D uncertain. V lost 1 base to trimming and J lost 0 bases, with 6 bases between them. Germline V gene sequence: CDR1 SGHDT, CDR2 YYEEEE. This CDR3 spans 14 amino acids.

This clone was seen only once. V gene TRBV29-1 combines with J gene TRBJ1-2; maybe TRBD1 (6 bases). V shed 6 bases and J shed 5 bases, with 19 bases lying between them. Germline CDR1 reads SQVTM; CDR2 reads ANQGSEA. CDR3 length equals 14 residues. The CDR3 DNA reads as TGCAGCGTCGCTTCTACAGGGTTTAAGTATGGCTACACCTTC. Encoded protein: CSVASTGFKYGYTF.

The chain has TRBV28 and TRBJ2-7; D is unclear. This CDR3 is 16 amino acids long. Trimming cost V 3 bases and J 9 bases, with 24 bases left between them. Germline values: CDR1 MDHEN, CDR2 SYDVKM. In DNA form, the CDR3 reads TGTGCCAGCAGTTTGAGTGATAAGAGCTCCCTACGAGGGCAGTACTTC. Amino acid sequence: CASSLSDKSSLRGQYF.

This chain joins TRBV18 and TRBJ1-5; TRBD1 agrees at 11 bases. The CDR3 has 16 residues. Germline assignment: CDR1 KGHSH and CDR2 LQKENI. V lost 3 bases to trimming and J lost 0 bases; unmatched junction nucleotides: 1. CDR3 protein: CASSPGTGGSNQPQHF. CDR3 bases: TGTGCCAGCTCACCCGGGACAGGGGGTAGCAATCAGCCCCAGCATTTT.

V and J are TRBV19 and TRBJ1-1, with D unclear. V dropped 3 bases and J dropped 6 bases, with 14 bases sitting between them. This CDR3 has 14 amino acids. Germline loops: CDR1 LNHDA, CDR2 SQIVND (reference sequence). CDR3 amino acids: CASSMEGKRAEAFF. The CDR3 bases are TGTGCCAGTAGTATGGAAGGCAAACGGGCTGAAGCTTTCTTT.

This chain links TRBV4-1 with TRBJ1-1, with TRBD1 identical over 7 bases. The ends lost 2 bases at V and 7 bases at J; junction bases unmatched: 7. The germline V gene has CDR1 MGHRA and CDR2 YSYEKL. The CDR3 loop spans 14 amino acids. CDR3 region: CASSQRQGPSEAFF. The CDR3 DNA reads as TGCGCCAGCAGCCAACGACAGGGACCGAGTGAAGCTTTCTTT.

This rearrangement joins TRBV2 to TRBJ1-2; weak D call: TRBD1 (6 bases). Germline CDR1 SNHLY, CDR2 FYNNEI. The CDR3 extends over 11 amino acids. V lost 11 bases to trimming and J lost 4 bases, with 11 bases between them. The CDR3 spells CASQGSYGYTF. The CDR3 DNA reads TGTGCCTCCCAGGGGAGCTATGGCTACACCTTC.

This chain connects TRBV28 to TRBJ2-1, with 8 bases lining up with TRBD2. The CDR3 is 13 residues long. Germline V gene sequence: CDR1 MDHEN, CDR2 SYDVKM. CDR3 in amino acids: CATKRGLDNEQFF. CDR3 DNA sequence: TGTGCTACCAAGCGGGGGCTCGACAATGAGCAGTTCTTC.

The chain joins TRBV30 to TRBJ1-2; 7 bases are shared with TRBD1. CDR1 and CDR2 from the germline V gene are GTSNPN and SVGIG (reference sequence). This CDR3 is 14 amino acids long. Unmatched junction bases numbered 8, after V lost 4 bases and J lost 3 bases. CDR3 loop: CAWIGSRGDYGYTF. The CDR3 DNA sequence: TGTGCCTGGATAGGGAGCAGGGGGGACTATGGCTACACCTTC.

CDR3 nucleotides: TGTGCCAGCAGTTATACAGTAACCTCCTACAATGAGCAGTTCTTC. Protein sequence: CASSYTVTSYNEQFF. The chain employs TRBV28 and TRBJ2-1; D is unclear. The ends were cut back, 4 bases at V and 0 bases at J, with 10 bases in the middle. The CDR3 loop spans 15 amino acids. CDR1 is MDHEN, CDR2 SYDVKM, per germline.

This sequence joins TRBV20-1 and TRBJ2-1, with D perhaps TRBD2 (6 bases). From germline, CDR1 is DFQATT and CDR2 SNEGSKA (reference sequence). The CDR3 covers 12 residues. The V end lost 3 bases, the J end lost 10 bases, and 13 bases lay between the germline ends. The CDR3 is CSASRGLREQFF. CDR3 DNA sequence: TGCAGTGCTAGTAGGGGACTCCGAGAGCAGTTCTTC.